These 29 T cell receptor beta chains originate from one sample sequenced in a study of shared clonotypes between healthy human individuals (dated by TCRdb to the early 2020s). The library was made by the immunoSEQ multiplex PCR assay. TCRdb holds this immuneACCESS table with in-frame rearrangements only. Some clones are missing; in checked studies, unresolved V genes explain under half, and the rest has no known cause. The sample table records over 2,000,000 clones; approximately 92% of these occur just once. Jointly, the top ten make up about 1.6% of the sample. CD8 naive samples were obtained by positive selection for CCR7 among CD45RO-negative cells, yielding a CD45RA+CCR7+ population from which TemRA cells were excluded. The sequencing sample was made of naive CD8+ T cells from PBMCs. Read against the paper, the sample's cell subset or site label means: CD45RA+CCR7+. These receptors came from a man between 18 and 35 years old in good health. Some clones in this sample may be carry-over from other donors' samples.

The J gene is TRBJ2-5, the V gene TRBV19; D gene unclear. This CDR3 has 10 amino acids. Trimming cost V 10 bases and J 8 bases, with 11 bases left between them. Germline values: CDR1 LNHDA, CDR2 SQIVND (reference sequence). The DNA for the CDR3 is TGTGCCACCAAAGATGGTACCCAGTACTTC. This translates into CATKDGTQYF. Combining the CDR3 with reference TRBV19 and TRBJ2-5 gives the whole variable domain DGGITQSPKYLFRKEGQNVTLSCEQNLNHDAMYWYRQDPGQGLRLIYYSQIVNDFQKGDIAEGYSVSREKKESFPLTVTSAQKNPTAFYLCATKDGTQYFGPGTRLLVL.

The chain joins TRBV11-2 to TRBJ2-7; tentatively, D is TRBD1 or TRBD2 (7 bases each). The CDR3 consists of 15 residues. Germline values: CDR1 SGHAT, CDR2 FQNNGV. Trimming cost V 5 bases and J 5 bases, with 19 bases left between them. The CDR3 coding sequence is TGTGCCAGCAGCCTAGCTGGCAGGGGGGGCGACGAGCAGTACTTC. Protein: CASSLAGRGGDEQYF.

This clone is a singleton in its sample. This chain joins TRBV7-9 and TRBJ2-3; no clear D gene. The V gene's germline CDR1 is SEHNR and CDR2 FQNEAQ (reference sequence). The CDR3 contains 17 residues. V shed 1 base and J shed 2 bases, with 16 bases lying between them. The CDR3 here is CASSLEFALSHTDTQYF. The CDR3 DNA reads TGTGCCAGCAGCTTAGAGTTCGCCTTATCCCACACAGATACGCAGTATTTT.

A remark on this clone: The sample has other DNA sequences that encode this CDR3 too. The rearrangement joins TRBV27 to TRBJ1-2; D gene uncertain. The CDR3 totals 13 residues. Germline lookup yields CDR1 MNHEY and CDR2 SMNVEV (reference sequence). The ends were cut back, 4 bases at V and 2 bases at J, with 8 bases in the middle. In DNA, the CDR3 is TGTGCCAGCAGTTACGGCAGCAACTATGGCTACACCTTC. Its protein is CASSYGSNYGYTF.

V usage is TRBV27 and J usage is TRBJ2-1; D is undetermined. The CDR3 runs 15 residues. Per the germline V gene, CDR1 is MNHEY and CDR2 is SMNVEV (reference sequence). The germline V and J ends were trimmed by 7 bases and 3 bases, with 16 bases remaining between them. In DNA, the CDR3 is TGTGCCAGCACCCTGAGTAGCCTACACTACAATGAGCAGTTCTTC. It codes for CASTLSSLHYNEQFF.

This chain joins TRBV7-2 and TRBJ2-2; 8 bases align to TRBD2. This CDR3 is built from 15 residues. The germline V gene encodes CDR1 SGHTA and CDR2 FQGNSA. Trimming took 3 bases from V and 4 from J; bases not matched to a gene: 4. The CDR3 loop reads CASSFGTSRTGELFF. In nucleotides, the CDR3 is TGTGCCAGCAGCTTCGGGACTAGTCGCACCGGGGAGCTGTTTTTT.

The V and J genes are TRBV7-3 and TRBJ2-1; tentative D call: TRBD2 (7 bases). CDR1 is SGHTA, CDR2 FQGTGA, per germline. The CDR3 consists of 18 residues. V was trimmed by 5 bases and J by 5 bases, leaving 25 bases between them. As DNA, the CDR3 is TGTGCCAGCAGCCTGGGTGGGAGGGGGTTTGTAGGGGACAATGAGCAGTTCTTC. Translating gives CASSLGGRGFVGDNEQFF.

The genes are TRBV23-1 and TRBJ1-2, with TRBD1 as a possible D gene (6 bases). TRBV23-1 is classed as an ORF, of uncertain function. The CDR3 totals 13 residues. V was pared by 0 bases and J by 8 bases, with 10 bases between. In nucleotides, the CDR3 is TGCGCCAGCAGTCAATCAACAGGGCCCGGCTACACCTTC. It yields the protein CASSQSTGPGYTF.

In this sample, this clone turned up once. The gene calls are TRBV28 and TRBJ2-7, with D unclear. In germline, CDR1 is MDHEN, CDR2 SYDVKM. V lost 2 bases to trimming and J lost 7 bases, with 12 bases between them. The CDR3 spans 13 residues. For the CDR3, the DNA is TGTGCCAGCAGTTTACCAGGTAGTGGTGAGCAGTACTTC. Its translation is CASSLPGSGEQYF. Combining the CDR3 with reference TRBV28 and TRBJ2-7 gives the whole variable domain DVKVTQSSRYLVKRTGEKVFLECVQDMDHENMFWYRQDPGLGLRLIYFSYDVKMKEKGDIPEGYSVSREKKERFSLILESASTNQTSMYLCASSLPGSGEQYFGPGTRLTVT.

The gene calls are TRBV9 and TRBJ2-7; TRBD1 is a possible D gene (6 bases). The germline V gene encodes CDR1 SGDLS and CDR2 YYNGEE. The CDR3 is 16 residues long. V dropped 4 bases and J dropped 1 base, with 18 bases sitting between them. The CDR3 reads CASSPQQGQESYEQYF. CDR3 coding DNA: TGTGCCAGCAGCCCCCAGCAGGGGCAGGAGTCCTACGAGCAGTACTTC.

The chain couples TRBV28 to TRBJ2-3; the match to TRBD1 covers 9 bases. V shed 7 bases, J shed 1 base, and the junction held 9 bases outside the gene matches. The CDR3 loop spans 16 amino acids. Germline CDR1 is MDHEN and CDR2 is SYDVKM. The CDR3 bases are TGTGCCAGCACCCTTGTTAGGACAGGGGGCACAGATACGCAGTATTTT. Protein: CASTLVRTGGTDTQYF. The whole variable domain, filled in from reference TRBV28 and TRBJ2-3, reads DVKVTQSSRYLVKRTGEKVFLECVQDMDHENMFWYRQDPGLGLRLIYFSYDVKMKEKGDIPEGYSVSREKKERFSLILESASTNQTSMYLCASTLVRTGGTDTQYFGPGTRLTVL.

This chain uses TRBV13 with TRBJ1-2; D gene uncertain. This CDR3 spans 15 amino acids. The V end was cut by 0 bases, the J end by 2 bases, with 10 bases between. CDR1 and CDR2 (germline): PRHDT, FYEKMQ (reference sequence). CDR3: CASSLGRRPNYGYTF. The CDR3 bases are TGTGCCAGCAGCTTAGGACGGAGACCGAACTATGGCTACACCTTC.

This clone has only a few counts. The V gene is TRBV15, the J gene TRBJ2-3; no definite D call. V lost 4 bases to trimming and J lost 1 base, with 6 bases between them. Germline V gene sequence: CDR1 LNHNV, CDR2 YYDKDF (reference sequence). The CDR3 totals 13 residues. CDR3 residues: CATSKAGTDTQYF. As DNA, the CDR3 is TGTGCCACCAGCAAGGCGGGCACAGATACGCAGTATTTT.

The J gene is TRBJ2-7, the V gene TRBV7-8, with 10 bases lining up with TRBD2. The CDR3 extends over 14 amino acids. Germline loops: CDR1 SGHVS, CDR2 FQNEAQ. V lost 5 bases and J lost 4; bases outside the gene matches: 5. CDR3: CASSHRTSGYEQYF. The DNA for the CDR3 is TGTGCCAGCAGCCACCGGACTAGCGGTTACGAGCAGTACTTC.

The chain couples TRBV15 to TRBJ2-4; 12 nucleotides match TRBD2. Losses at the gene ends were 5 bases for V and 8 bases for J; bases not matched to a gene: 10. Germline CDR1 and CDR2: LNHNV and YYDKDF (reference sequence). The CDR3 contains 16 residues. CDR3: CATSGRLAGVGDIQYF. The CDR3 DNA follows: TGTGCCACCAGCGGACGACTAGCGGGAGTTGGAGACATTCAGTACTTC.

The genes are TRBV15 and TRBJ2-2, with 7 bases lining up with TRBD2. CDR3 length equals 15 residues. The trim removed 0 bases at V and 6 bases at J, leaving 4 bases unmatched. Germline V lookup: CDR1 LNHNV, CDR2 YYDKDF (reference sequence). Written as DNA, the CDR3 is TGTGCCACCAGCAGAGATTTGGGAGGGGCCGGGGAGCTGTTTTTT. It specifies CATSRDLGGAGELFF. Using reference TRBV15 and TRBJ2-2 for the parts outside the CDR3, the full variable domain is DAMVIQNPRYQVTQFGKPVTLSCSQTLNHNVMYWYQQKSSQAPKLLFHYYDKDFNNEADTPDNFQSRRPNTSFCFLDIRSPGLGDTAMYLCATSRDLGGAGELFFGEGSRLTVL.

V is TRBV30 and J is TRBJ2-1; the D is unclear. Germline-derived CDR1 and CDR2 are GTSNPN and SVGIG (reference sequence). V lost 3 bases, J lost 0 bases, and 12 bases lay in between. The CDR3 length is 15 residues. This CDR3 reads CAWRVWATSYNEQFF. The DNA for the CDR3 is TGTGCCTGGAGGGTATGGGCGACCTCCTACAATGAGCAGTTCTTC.

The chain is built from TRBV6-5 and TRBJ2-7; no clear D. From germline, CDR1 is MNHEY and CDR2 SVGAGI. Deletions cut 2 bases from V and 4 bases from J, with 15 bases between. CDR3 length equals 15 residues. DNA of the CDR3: TGTGCCAGCAGTTACATTGGCTCCCTAGTGTACGAGCAGTACTTC. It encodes CASSYIGSLVYEQYF.

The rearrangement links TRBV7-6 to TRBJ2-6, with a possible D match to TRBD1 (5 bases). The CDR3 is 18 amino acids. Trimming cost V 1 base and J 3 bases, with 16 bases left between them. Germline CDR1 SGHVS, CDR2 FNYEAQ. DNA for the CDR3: TGTGCCAGCAGCTTAGGGGCCAGACAGCGCGGTGGGGCCAACGTCCTGACTTTC. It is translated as CASSLGARQRGGANVLTF.

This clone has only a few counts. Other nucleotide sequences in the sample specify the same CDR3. CDR3 sequence: CASSLRGNTEAFF. The CDR3 nucleotides read TGTGCCAGCAGCTTACGAGGGAACACTGAAGCTTTCTTT. The chain uses TRBV7-3 and TRBJ1-1; D call uncertain. This CDR3 has 13 amino acids. Germline V lookup: CDR1 SGHTA, CDR2 FQGTGA. V gave up 2 bases and J gave up 1 base, with 5 bases separating them.

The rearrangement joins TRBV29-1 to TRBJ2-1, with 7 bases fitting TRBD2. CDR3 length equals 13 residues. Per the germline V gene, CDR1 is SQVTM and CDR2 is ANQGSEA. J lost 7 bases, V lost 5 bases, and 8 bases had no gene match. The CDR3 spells CSVWGRAGNEQFF. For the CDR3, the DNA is TGCAGCGTTTGGGGGAGGGCCGGGAATGAGCAGTTCTTC.

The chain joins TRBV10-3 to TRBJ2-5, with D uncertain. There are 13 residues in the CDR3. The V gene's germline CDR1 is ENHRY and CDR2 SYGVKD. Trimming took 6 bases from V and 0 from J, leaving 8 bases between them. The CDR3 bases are TGTGCCATCAGGATATTAGACCAAGAGACCCAGTACTTC. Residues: CAIRILDQETQYF.

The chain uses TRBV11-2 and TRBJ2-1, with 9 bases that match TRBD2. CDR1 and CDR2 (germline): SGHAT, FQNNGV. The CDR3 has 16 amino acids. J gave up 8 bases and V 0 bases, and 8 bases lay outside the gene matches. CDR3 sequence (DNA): TGTGCCAGCAGCTTAGATCTTGCGGGAGGGCGCGATGAGCAGTTCTTC. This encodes CASSLDLAGGRDEQFF.

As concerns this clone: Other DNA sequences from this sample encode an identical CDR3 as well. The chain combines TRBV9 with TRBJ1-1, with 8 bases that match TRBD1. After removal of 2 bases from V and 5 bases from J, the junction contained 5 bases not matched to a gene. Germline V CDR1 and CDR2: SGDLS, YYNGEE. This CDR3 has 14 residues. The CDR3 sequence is CASSVGDRGTEAFF. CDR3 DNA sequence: TGTGCCAGCAGCGTGGGCGACAGGGGAACTGAAGCTTTCTTT.

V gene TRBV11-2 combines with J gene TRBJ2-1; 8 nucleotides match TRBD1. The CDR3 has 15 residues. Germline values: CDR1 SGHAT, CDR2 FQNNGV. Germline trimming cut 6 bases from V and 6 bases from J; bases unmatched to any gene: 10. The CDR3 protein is CASRSGTGWGNEQFF. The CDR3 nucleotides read TGTGCCAGCAGATCCGGGACAGGATGGGGCAATGAGCAGTTCTTC.

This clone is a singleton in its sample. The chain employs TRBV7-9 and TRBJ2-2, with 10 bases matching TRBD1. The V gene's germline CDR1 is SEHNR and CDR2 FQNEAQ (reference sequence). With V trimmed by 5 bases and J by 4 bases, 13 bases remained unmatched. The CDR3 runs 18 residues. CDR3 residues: CASSPGDRGFESTGELFF. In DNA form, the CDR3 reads TGTGCCAGCAGCCCGGGGGACAGGGGTTTTGAGAGCACCGGGGAGCTGTTTTTT. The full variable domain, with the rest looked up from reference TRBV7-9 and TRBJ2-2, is DTGVSQNPRHKITKRGQNVTFRCDPISEHNRLYWYRQTLGQGPEFLTYFQNEAQLEKSRLLSDRFSAERPKGSFSTLEIQRTEQGDSAMYLCASSPGDRGFESTGELFFGEGSRLTVL.

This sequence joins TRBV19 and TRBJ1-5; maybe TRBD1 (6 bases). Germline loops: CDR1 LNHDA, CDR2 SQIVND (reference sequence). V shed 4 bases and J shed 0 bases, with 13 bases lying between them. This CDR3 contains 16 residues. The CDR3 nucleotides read TGTGCCAGTAGTACTCAGGGGACTAATAGCAATCAGCCCCAGCATTTT. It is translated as CASSTQGTNSNQPQHF.

The chain's CDR3 is CAWSVLSDRGRHLNTEAFF. CDR3 nucleotide sequence: TGTGCCTGGAGTGTACTGTCTGACAGGGGGCGGCACCTGAACACTGAAGCTTTCTTT. This chain connects TRBV30 to TRBJ1-1; TRBD1 agrees at 10 bases. Germline CDR1 reads GTSNPN; CDR2 reads SVGIG (reference sequence). The trim removed 0 bases at V and 0 bases at J, leaving 13 bases unmatched. CDR3 length equals 19 residues.

CDR3 sequence (DNA): TGTGCCAGTAGTATGAGGTGGGGAGACAGGGTCAATCAGCCCCAGCATTTT. Translation gives CASSMRWGDRVNQPQHF. V and J are TRBV19 and TRBJ1-5, with 7 positions matching TRBD1. Trimming cost V 3 bases and J 3 bases; bases outside gene matches: 11. The CDR3 length is 17 residues. CDR1 is LNHDA and CDR2 is SQIVND in the germline V gene (reference sequence). Complete variable domain (other parts from reference TRBV19 and TRBJ1-5): DGGITQSPKYLFRKEGQNVTLSCEQNLNHDAMYWYRQDPGQGLRLIYYSQIVNDFQKGDIAEGYSVSREKKESFPLTVTSAQKNPTAFYLCASSMRWGDRVNQPQHFGDGTRLSIL.